The 30 T cell receptor beta chains below all came from one sample that was sequenced in a study of blood T cell dynamics during melanoma immunotherapy. Regarding time point: week 3, after first cycle of checkpoint inhibitor. The data were produced by immunoSEQ multiplex PCR, yet TCRdb's version contains in-frame clones alone and is incomplete. The repertoire includes more than 13,000 clones, roughly nine tenths of them detected once, and around 0.84% sits in the top ten. The sample here was blood, taken from a patient treated with checkpoint blockade. The receptors shown here come from a human donor with melanoma.

The J gene is TRBJ1-2, the V gene TRBV6-6, with D tentatively TRBD1 (5 bases). CDR1 is MNHNY and CDR2 is SVGAGI in the germline V gene (reference sequence). This CDR3 is 15 amino acids long. V dropped 4 bases and J dropped 0 bases, with 12 bases sitting between them. CDR3 sequence (DNA): TGTGCCAGCAGTTCCGGGACCCAGACTAACTATGGCTACACCTTC. It is translated as CASSSGTQTNYGYTF.

The chain carries TRBV5-1 and TRBJ2-5; D is possibly TRBD1 (5 bases). The end of the DNA fits TRBJ2-7 better, so the J call may be wrong. The CDR3 loop spans 13 amino acids. CDR1 is SGHRS and CDR2 is YFSETQ in the germline V gene. CDR3 sequence reads: CASSLLGDYEQYF. The CDR3 DNA follows: TGCGCCAGCAGCTTGCTAGGGGACTACGAGCAGTACTTC.

The chain has TRBV13 and TRBJ2-5; weak D call: TRBD1 (6 bases). Germline V gene data show CDR1 as PRHDT and CDR2 as FYEKMQ (reference sequence). The CDR3 is 14 residues long. The V and J ends lost 5 bases and 4 bases respectively, with 14 bases between them. The CDR3 is CASSRRQEIETQYF. CDR3 bases: TGTGCCAGCAGCCGTCGACAGGAGATAGAGACCCAGTACTTC.

The chain couples TRBV27 to TRBJ1-5; perhaps TRBD1 as D (6 bases). The V gene's germline CDR1 is MNHEY and CDR2 SMNVEV (reference sequence). Trimming pared 6 bases from V and 3 bases from J, leaving 18 bases between. CDR3 length: 16 residues. CDR3: CASRAKGGIYNQPQHF. CDR3 sequence (DNA): TGTGCCAGCAGGGCCAAAGGGGGAATTTACAATCAGCCCCAGCATTTT.

The chain has TRBV9 and TRBJ1-1, with D unclear. Per the germline V gene, CDR1 is SGDLS and CDR2 is YYNGEE. The V and J ends lost 2 bases and 3 bases respectively, with 8 bases between them. This CDR3 has 13 amino acids. The CDR3 DNA reads as TGTGCCAGCAGCGTGGCCATGGACACTGAAGCTTTCTTT. Its protein is CASSVAMDTEAFF.

V and J are TRBV5-4 and TRBJ2-3; D unclear. The CDR3 has 14 residues. The V gene lost 0 bases and the J gene lost 3 bases, with 8 bases spanning the gap. Germline V gene sequence: CDR1 SGHNT, CDR2 YYREEE (reference sequence). For the CDR3, the DNA is TGTGCCAGCAGCTTGGCCGGGCGGACAGATACGCAGTATTTT. It yields the protein CASSLAGRTDTQYF.

The genes are TRBV10-2 and TRBJ2-7; D could derive from TRBD1 or TRBD2 (5 bases each). The germline V gene has CDR1 WSHSY and CDR2 SAAADI. CDR3 length: 14 residues. V dropped 3 bases and J dropped 3 bases, with 12 bases sitting between them. DNA for the CDR3: TGCGCCAGCAGTGAATCCGGGACGGGCTACGAGCAGTACTTC. It is translated as CASSESGTGYEQYF.

V usage is TRBV6-1 and J usage is TRBJ2-2; TRBD2 might be the D (6 bases). Germline CDR1 is MNHNS and CDR2 is SASEGT. The CDR3 is made up of 14 amino acids. Between the trimmed V and J ends, which lost 6 bases and 5 bases, there was a span of 13 bases. In nucleotides, the CDR3 is TGTGCCAGCAGGGAGCTAGCGCAAACCGGGGAGCTGTTTTTT. Its translation is CASRELAQTGELFF.

The gene calls are TRBV6-5 and TRBJ2-7; TRBD1 agrees at 8 bases. The CDR3 runs to 14 residues. Trimming cost V 4 bases and J 2 bases; bases outside gene matches: 4. Germline V CDR1 and CDR2: MNHEY, SVGAGI. CDR3 region: CASSLTGQAYEQYF. CDR3 DNA: TGTGCCAGCAGTTTAACGGGACAGGCCTACGAGCAGTACTTC.

V usage is TRBV11-2 and J usage is TRBJ2-5; D might be TRBD1 (5 bases). Germline lookup yields CDR1 SGHAT and CDR2 FQNNGV. V lost 1 base and J 7 bases, leaving 10 bases between the germline ends. This CDR3 has 13 amino acids. The CDR3 region is CASSLGGQGTQYF. DNA of the CDR3: TGTGCCAGCAGCTTAGGTGGCCAGGGGACCCAGTACTTC.

V gene TRBV7-2 combines with J gene TRBJ2-7; D remains unclear. Trimming stripped 1 base from V and 2 bases from J, with 9 bases between. This CDR3 has 14 residues. CDR1 SGHTA and CDR2 FQGNSA come from the germline V gene. In DNA form, the CDR3 reads TGTGCCAGCAGCTTAGGGGTCCTAACCTACGAGCAGTACTTC. It translates to CASSLGVLTYEQYF.

The chain couples TRBV11-2 to TRBJ2-1; TRBD1 matches at 8 bases. The germline CDR1 and CDR2 sequences are SGHAT and FQNNGV. The length of the CDR3 is 14 residues. V lost 8 bases to trimming and J lost 10 bases; unmatched junction nucleotides: 13. Here the CDR3 reads CASGPGQAFGEQFF. In DNA form, the CDR3 reads TGTGCCAGCGGACCGGGACAGGCATTTGGAGAGCAGTTCTTC.

The chain carries TRBV4-1 and TRBJ2-7, with TRBD2 as a possible D gene (5 bases). The CDR3 contains 15 residues. Per the germline V gene, CDR1 is MGHRA and CDR2 is YSYEKL. V lost 0 bases and J 2 bases, leaving 11 bases between the germline ends. The CDR3 here is CASSQDRTTTYEQYF. For the CDR3, the DNA is TGCGCCAGCAGCCAAGATCGGACGACTACCTACGAGCAGTACTTC.

The chain links TRBV2 to TRBJ2-7, with 7 bases matching TRBD2. Unmatched junction bases numbered 3, after V lost 4 bases and J lost 0 bases. CDR3 size: 14 residues. Germline lookup yields CDR1 SNHLY and CDR2 FYNNEI. The CDR3 reads CASSVSGPSYEQYF. For the CDR3, the DNA is TGTGCCAGCAGTGTTAGCGGGCCCTCCTACGAGCAGTACTTC.

V usage is TRBV5-1 and J usage is TRBJ2-2; 9 bases line up with TRBD2. In germline, CDR1 is SGHRS, CDR2 YFSETQ. The CDR3 is made up of 16 amino acids. V dropped 3 bases and J dropped 7; count of bases not matched to a gene: 10. The DNA of the CDR3 is TGCGCCAGCAGCTCTGGAGGGCTAGCGGGACTCGGGGAGCTGTTTTTT. Translated: CASSSGGLAGLGELFF.

The J gene is TRBJ1-1, the V gene TRBV30; no clear D gene. Germline V gene lookup returns CDR1 GTSNPN and CDR2 SVGIG (reference sequence). Trimming took off 3 bases at V and 9 bases at J, with 26 bases between the two ends. The CDR3 runs 16 residues. For the CDR3, the DNA is TGTGCCTGGAGGGAACCACCCCCGAGGGCCTCTGGCAAAGCTTTCTTT. Amino acid sequence: CAWREPPPRASGKAFF. The whole variable domain, remainder taken from reference TRBV30 and TRBJ1-1, is SQTIHQWPATLVQPVGSPLSLECTVEGTSNPNLYWYRQAAGRGLQLLFYSVGIGQISSEVPQNLSASRPQDRQFILSSKKLLLSDSGFYLCAWREPPPRASGKAFFGQGTRLTVV.

V and J are TRBV4-1 and TRBJ2-3, with 10 positions matching TRBD2. Germline lookup yields CDR1 MGHRA and CDR2 YSYEKL. V dropped 3 bases and J dropped 6; count of bases not matched to a gene: 9. The CDR3 contains 16 residues. The CDR3 spells CASSQAGLAVTDTQYF. CDR3 in DNA: TGCGCCAGCAGCCAGGCCGGACTAGCGGTCACGGATACGCAGTATTTT.

The V call is TRBV6-1, the J call TRBJ1-2; D is uncertain. V was pared by 5 bases and J by 4 bases, with 11 bases between. Germline CDR1 MNHNS, CDR2 SASEGT. The CDR3 covers 13 residues. The CDR3 here is CASSPEAGYGYTF. The DNA for the CDR3 is TGTGCCAGCAGTCCAGAAGCGGGCTATGGCTACACCTTC.

This clone was seen a few times. The chain uses TRBV27 and TRBJ1-3; D perhaps matches TRBD1 (5 bases). The CDR3 is made up of 14 amino acids. Germline values: CDR1 MNHEY, CDR2 SMNVEV (reference sequence). Trimming stripped 6 bases from V and 0 bases from J, with 9 bases between. The CDR3 DNA is TGTGCCAGCAGGGGGCTGAGCTCTGGAAACACCATATATTTT. The encoded protein is CASRGLSSGNTIYF.

The V and J genes are TRBV28 and TRBJ1-5; 8 positions agree with TRBD1. Germline trimming cut 6 bases from V and 4 bases from J; bases unmatched to any gene: 8. CDR1 and CDR2 (germline): MDHEN, SYDVKM. This CDR3 has 15 amino acids. CDR3: CASRPGQGVNQPQHF. DNA of the CDR3: TGTGCCAGCAGGCCAGGACAGGGCGTGAATCAGCCCCAGCATTTT.

The chain couples TRBV5-1 to TRBJ1-1, with D possibly matching TRBD1 (5 bases). CDR3 length equals 14 residues. Trimming cost V 1 base and J 4 bases, with 11 bases left between them. From germline, CDR1 is SGHRS and CDR2 YFSETQ. CDR3 loop: CASSLSSGATEAFF. For the CDR3, the DNA is TGCGCCAGCAGCTTGTCGTCCGGGGCCACTGAAGCTTTCTTT.

The gene calls are TRBV7-2 and TRBJ2-1, with 10 nucleotides matching TRBD2. This CDR3 comprises 15 residues. The ends lost 5 bases at V and 5 bases at J; junction bases unmatched: 6. Germline CDR1 and CDR2: SGHTA and FQGNSA. The CDR3 DNA reads TGTGCCAGCAGCCCCCAGACTAGCGGGCACAATGAGCAGTTCTTC. Its protein product is CASSPQTSGHNEQFF.

The gene calls are TRBV7-6 and TRBJ2-5; D not certain. The end of the DNA is better explained by TRBJ2-7, so the J call may be wrong. Germline V gene data show CDR1 as SGHVS and CDR2 as FNYEAQ. This CDR3 comprises 13 residues. CDR3 sequence: CASSFHRGHEQYF. The CDR3 DNA is TGTGCCAGCAGCTTCCATAGAGGCCACGAGCAGTACTTC.

This clone came up once. This chain links TRBV5-1 with TRBJ2-7; the D is unclear. CDR1 is SGHRS and CDR2 is YFSETQ in the germline V gene. The V end lost 0 bases, the J end lost 5 bases, and 12 bases lay between the germline ends. The CDR3 has 14 amino acids. As DNA, the CDR3 is TGCGCCAGCAGCTTGGCTTCCGGTATGGACGAGCAGTACTTC. Its protein is CASSLASGMDEQYF.

This clone was seen only once. The chain recombines TRBV7-3 with TRBJ1-2, with D perhaps matching TRBD1 (6 bases). CDR1 and CDR2 (germline): SGHTA, FQGTGA. The CDR3 is made up of 14 amino acids. The V end lost 4 bases, the J end lost 4 bases, and 13 bases lay between the germline ends. CDR3 bases: TGTGCCAGCAGCTCGCAGGGAGGGGGCTATGGCTACACCTTC. Amino acid sequence: CASSSQGGGYGYTF.

The chain's CDR3 is CASRTSGGSYNEQFF. As DNA, the CDR3 is TGTGCCAGTAGGACTAGCGGAGGTTCCTACAATGAGCAGTTCTTC. The V gene is TRBV19, the J gene TRBJ2-1, with 9 bases that match TRBD2. The CDR3 is 15 amino acids. The germline CDR1 and CDR2 sequences are LNHDA and SQIVND (reference sequence). V was clipped by 6 bases and J by 1 base; unmatched bases: 4.

V gene TRBV28 combines with J gene TRBJ2-7, with 12 positions matching TRBD2. Unmatched junction bases numbered 11, after V lost 2 bases and J lost 0 bases. CDR3 length: 19 residues. The germline gives CDR1 MDHEN, CDR2 SYDVKM. CDR3 loop: CASSLRILAGGLSSYEQYF. CDR3 DNA sequence: TGTGCCAGCAGTTTAAGGATACTAGCGGGAGGTTTGAGCTCCTACGAGCAGTACTTC.

The chain has TRBV25-1 and TRBJ1-4; possibly TRBD1 for D (5 bases). The ends were cut back, 1 base at V and 8 bases at J, with 14 bases in the middle. Germline V lookup: CDR1 MGHDK, CDR2 SYGVNS. This CDR3 has 15 amino acids. In nucleotides, the CDR3 is TGTGCCAGCAGTGAATTGGGGGAGACGAAGGAAAAACTGTTTTTT. This sequence encodes CASSELGETKEKLFF.

The rearrangement uses TRBV27 and TRBJ1-2; D is possibly TRBD1 (6 bases). The CDR3 is 14 amino acids. The germline V gene has CDR1 MNHEY and CDR2 SMNVEV (reference sequence). V shed 6 bases and J shed 4 bases, with 15 bases lying between them. The CDR3 DNA reads as TGTGCCAGCAGACCCCAGGGGCAGTTCTATGGCTACACCTTC. Its translation is CASRPQGQFYGYTF.

This sequence joins TRBV7-2 and TRBJ2-5; the D gene is possibly TRBD1 (6 bases). Germline CDR1 SGHTA, CDR2 FQGNSA. The CDR3 runs to 17 residues. Trimming pared 1 base from V and 5 bases from J, leaving 20 bases between. The CDR3 loop is CASSLGVVQGLRETQYF. The CDR3 region has the DNA TGTGCCAGCAGCTTAGGAGTAGTTCAGGGGTTGAGGGAGACCCAGTACTTC.